One and the same sample provided the 5 T cell receptor beta chains below, sequenced in a study of metastatic and nonmetastatic thyroid tumors. Patients underwent thyroid surgery, and none had received any treatment before it. TCRdb reprocessed the PCR reads using MiXCR. The data contain just over 30,000 clones, roughly 19% of them singletons. Material: blood. These receptors all come from a female donor with papillary thyroid cancer or a benign thyroid nodule (not recorded which). Some clones in this sample may be carry-over from other donors' samples.

The CDR3 nucleotides are TGCGCCAGCAGCCGCGAGGGCAGTCAAGAGACCCAGTACTTC. It encodes CASSREGSQETQYF. The genes are TRBV4-1 and TRBJ2-5, with a tentative D call TRBD2 (5 bases). Per germline, CDR1 MGHRA and CDR2 YSYEKL. V was cut by 4 bases and J by 2 bases, with 11 bases left in between. There are 14 residues in the CDR3.

In its sample, this clone is medium-sized (0.01 to 0.1%). The genes are TRBV10-2 and TRBJ1-6, with 9 bases that match TRBD1. V gave up 2 bases and J gave up 5 bases; unmatched junction bases: 7. The CDR3 is 17 amino acids. The germline CDR1 and CDR2 sequences are WSHSY and SAAADI. The CDR3 DNA sequence: TGCGCCAGCAGTGAGACCGGGACAGGGCGAAATAATTCACCCCTCCACTTT. Translated: CASSETGTGRNNSPLHF.

This clone was picked up many times. The chain carries TRBV6-5 and TRBJ1-4, with a weak D call TRBD1 (5 bases). V shed 0 bases and J shed 8 bases, with 13 bases lying between them. CDR3 size: 15 residues. The germline V gene has CDR1 MNHEY and CDR2 SVGAGI. The CDR3 DNA reads TGTGCCAGCAGTTACTCCCGAGGGGTTAGAGAAAAACTGTTTTTT. It translates to CASSYSRGVREKLFF.

This clone was recorded a few times. The V and J genes are TRBV10-3 and TRBJ1-5; D gene unclear. V was clipped by 11 bases and J by 0 bases, with 14 bases between them. This CDR3 contains 14 residues. CDR1 ENHRY and CDR2 SYGVKD come from the germline V gene. CDR3 sequence reads: CASDTADSNQPQHF. Written as DNA, the CDR3 is TGTGCCTCAGATACAGCCGATAGCAATCAGCCCCAGCATTTT.

This clone showed up just a few times. The gene calls are TRBV6-1 and TRBJ1-2; 12 nucleotides align to TRBD1. This CDR3 region has 17 residues. Germline lookup yields CDR1 MNHNS and CDR2 SASEGT. V lost 2 bases to trimming and J lost 4 bases; unmatched junction nucleotides: 8. CDR3 residues: CASSESQGQGAFYGYTF. CDR3 nucleotides: TGTGCCAGCAGTGAATCCCAGGGACAGGGGGCTTTCTATGGCTACACCTTC.